This section outlines one T cell receptor (beta chain) sequence together with its context. The antigen remains undetermined. CDR3 length: 12 amino acids. V was clipped by 4 bases and J by 4 bases, with 5 bases between them. Per germline, CDR1 SNHLY and CDR2 FYNNEI. The record originates from a study of shared clonotypes between healthy human individuals. The study's findings and limits: A handful of donors showed sharing of approximately 5% of naive CD4 clonotypes.

Deep was the level at which the assay was run. Some clones are missing from TCRdb's copy, which holds only in-frame ones; the method was immunoSEQ multiplex PCR. The sample yields about 1 million clones, around 74% seen once. This receptor was taken from a man aged 18 to 35 in good health. V and J are TRBV2 and TRBJ2-1; no clear D gene. The sample comprised memory CD4+ T cells sorted from blood. Sample subset: CD45RA-negative fraction. CDR3 amino acids: CASSGGYNEQFF. The DNA of the CDR3 is TGTGCCAGCAGTGGGGGTTACAATGAGCAGTTCTTC.